Below are 28 T cell receptor beta chains sequenced from a single sample in a study of blood T cell repertoires in COVID-19. Repertoires were generated with immunoSEQ multiplex PCR, while TCRdb's copy carries only in-frame clones and drops some. The top ten hold roughly 10% of the sample, which has 150,000 to 200,000 clones, about 81% seen once. The sequenced sample consisted of peripheral blood. The receptors here all came from a woman of 80 years or more with COVID-19, enrolled during active disease.

The chain is built from TRBV14 and TRBJ1-2; D not certain. The CDR3 is made up of 15 amino acids. Trimming shortened V by 4 bases and J by 3 bases, and 15 bases separated the two germline ends. Germline CDR1 is SGHDN and CDR2 is FVKESK. The CDR3 coding sequence is TGTGCCAGCAGCCCGTCTGGGCAGATTTACTATGGCTACACCTTC. This translates into CASSPSGQIYYGYTF.

The chain employs TRBV18 and TRBJ1-5; 7 positions match TRBD1. Germline CDR1 and CDR2: KGHSH and LQKENI. The CDR3 spans 13 residues. Unmatched junction bases numbered 7, after V lost 6 bases and J lost 8 bases. The CDR3, as DNA: TGTGCCAGCTCTCGCGACAGGGACGAGCCCCAGCATTTT. This sequence encodes CASSRDRDEPQHF.

The chain recombines TRBV10-3 with TRBJ2-5; D perhaps matches TRBD2 (6 bases). The germline V gene encodes CDR1 ENHRY and CDR2 SYGVKD. The CDR3 sequence is 17 residues long. Deletions cut 0 bases from V and 0 bases from J, with 14 bases between. CDR3 nucleotide sequence: TGTGCCATCAGTGAGTCAGTCGGGACTGGCCACCAAGAGACCCAGTACTTC. Its translation is CAISESVGTGHQETQYF.

V and J are TRBV4-3 and TRBJ1-1; 10 bases are shared with TRBD1. Germline CDR1 is LGHNA and CDR2 is YSLEER. The CDR3 is 14 amino acids. The V segment lost 3 bases and the J segment 4 bases; nucleotides outside the gene matches: 2. The CDR3 here is CASSHGTGATEAFF. The CDR3 DNA is TGCGCCAGCAGCCATGGGACAGGGGCCACTGAAGCTTTCTTT.

The V and J genes are TRBV4-1 and TRBJ2-1, with 7 bases lining up with TRBD1. The germline V gene has CDR1 MGHRA and CDR2 YSYEKL. This CDR3 is built from 13 residues. V was clipped by 8 bases and J by 5 bases; unmatched bases: 6. This CDR3 is CASGFDRDNEQFF. The CDR3 DNA follows: TGCGCCAGCGGGTTCGACAGGGACAATGAGCAGTTCTTC.

This clone was seen many times. This rearrangement joins TRBV7-9 to TRBJ2-1, with 8 bases aligning to TRBD2. CDR1 SEHNR and CDR2 FQNEAQ come from the germline V gene (reference sequence). The CDR3 totals 17 residues. V was clipped by 1 base and J by 0 bases; unmatched bases: 5. CDR3 residues: CASSLVGSGSSYNEQFF. The CDR3 DNA sequence: TGTGCCAGCAGCTTAGTCGGCAGCGGGAGCTCCTACAATGAGCAGTTCTTC.

The rearrangement joins TRBV24-1 to TRBJ2-7; the D is unclear. The ends were cut back, 3 bases at V and 2 bases at J, with 7 bases in the middle. The V gene's germline CDR1 is KGHDR and CDR2 SFDVKD. The CDR3 loop spans 13 amino acids. CDR3 loop: CATSDGPTYEQYF. CDR3 sequence (DNA): TGTGCCACCAGTGATGGGCCGACCTACGAGCAGTACTTC.

The V gene is TRBV28, the J gene TRBJ2-5; 11 bases fit TRBD2. After removal of 2 bases from V and 9 bases from J, the junction contained 2 bases not matched to a gene. The CDR3 runs 13 residues. The germline CDR1 and CDR2 sequences are MDHEN and SYDVKM. The DNA for the CDR3 is TGTGCCAGCAGTTTACTTAGCGGGAGGGCCCAGTACTTC. Its protein is CASSLLSGRAQYF. Based on the CDR3 plus reference TRBV28 and TRBJ2-5, the full variable domain is DVKVTQSSRYLVKRTGEKVFLECVQDMDHENMFWYRQDPGLGLRLIYFSYDVKMKEKGDIPEGYSVSREKKERFSLILESASTNQTSMYLCASSLLSGRAQYFGPGTRLLVL.

The table lists this clone with a count of one. The J gene is TRBJ1-1, the V gene TRBV12-3 or TRBV12-4; D uncertain. Trimming shortened V by 3 bases and J by 3 bases, and 8 bases separated the two germline ends. CDR3 length equals 13 residues. CDR3 sequence reads: CASSFTEYTEAFF. The CDR3 DNA is TGTGCCAGCAGTTTCACAGAATACACTGAAGCTTTCTTT.

With regard to this clone: The missing conserved phenylalanine or tryptophan at the end of this CDR3 makes a read error likely. It is unclear where the CDR3 begins or ends on the DNA, so no DNA is shown, and the CDR3 is as TCRdb lists it. The chain uses TRBV6-5 and TRBJ1-1. The length of the CDR3 is 14 amino acids, counting both ends. The germline V gene has CDR1 MNHEY and CDR2 SVGAGI. This CDR3 is CASSYSGGLVTRSI.

CDR3 nucleotide sequence: TGCGCCAGCAGCTTGGCGACTAGCGGGGGGAATGAGCAGTTCTTC. Encoded protein: CASSLATSGGNEQFF. J is TRBJ2-1 and V is TRBV5-1; 13 nucleotides match TRBD2. The CDR3 extends over 15 amino acids. The V gene end was trimmed by 0 bases and the J gene end by 7 bases; junction bases not matched to a gene: 1. Germline V lookup: CDR1 SGHRS, CDR2 YFSETQ.

This chain connects TRBV28 to TRBJ1-1; 10 positions match TRBD1. V shed 6 bases and J 5 bases; nucleotides not matched to a gene: 6. CDR3 length equals 14 residues. In germline, CDR1 is MDHEN, CDR2 SYDVKM. CDR3: CASSSRTGGTEAFF. CDR3 bases: TGTGCCAGCAGCAGCCGGACAGGGGGAACTGAAGCTTTCTTT. Full variable domain (remainder filled in from reference TRBV28 and TRBJ1-1): DVKVTQSSRYLVKRTGEKVFLECVQDMDHENMFWYRQDPGLGLRLIYFSYDVKMKEKGDIPEGYSVSREKKERFSLILESASTNQTSMYLCASSSRTGGTEAFFGQGTRLTVV.

This clone was seen a handful of times. The chain has TRBV5-1 and TRBJ2-3; D possibly corresponds to TRBD2 (6 bases). The germline CDR1 and CDR2 sequences are SGHRS and YFSETQ. The CDR3 runs to 15 residues. Deletions cut 0 bases from V and 3 bases from J, with 11 bases between. The CDR3 DNA reads TGCGCCAGCAGCTTGGGAGGGAGCGGGACAGATACGCAGTATTTT. It is translated as CASSLGGSGTDTQYF.

The chain uses TRBV19 and TRBJ1-1; tentative D call: TRBD1 (6 bases). Germline CDR1 reads LNHDA; CDR2 reads SQIVND (reference sequence). The CDR3 is 15 residues long. V shed 3 bases and J shed 7 bases, with 18 bases lying between them. CDR3 bases: TGTGCCAGTAGTATCCCCGGCAGGGGATATGGTGAAGCTTTCTTT. Its translation: CASSIPGRGYGEAFF.

This clone was observed a handful of times. Here the CDR3 DNA reads TGTGCCAGCAGTGAAACTACAGGGGGTTACGGCTACACCTTC. The encoded protein is CASSETTGGYGYTF. The V call is TRBV2, the J call TRBJ1-2; 8 nucleotides line up with TRBD1. CDR1 is SNHLY and CDR2 is FYNNEI in the germline V gene. The J segment lost 8 bases and the V segment lost 2 bases, leaving 7 bases of the junction unmatched. The CDR3 consists of 14 residues.

V and J are TRBV28 and TRBJ2-5; D possibly corresponds to TRBD2 (6 bases). The CDR3 is 15 residues long. Germline V CDR1 and CDR2: MDHEN, SYDVKM. V lost 8 bases and J lost 5, with 21 bases in between. Written as DNA, the CDR3 is TGTGCCAGCCGAGCCCTCACCGGGAGCATGGAGACCCAGTACTTC. Protein: CASRALTGSMETQYF.

This chain links TRBV19 with TRBJ1-5, with D possibly matching TRBD1 (5 bases). Germline V lookup: CDR1 LNHDA, CDR2 SQIVND (reference sequence). Trimming removed 7 bases from V and 7 bases from J, with 14 bases in between. CDR3 length: 13 residues. The CDR3 DNA is TGTGCCAGTATTGGGGGGTGGGGACAGCCCCAGCATTTT. This encodes CASIGGWGQPQHF. The full variable domain, with the rest looked up from reference TRBV19 and TRBJ1-5, is DGGITQSPKYLFRKEGQNVTLSCEQNLNHDAMYWYRQDPGQGLRLIYYSQIVNDFQKGDIAEGYSVSREKKESFPLTVTSAQKNPTAFYLCASIGGWGQPQHFGDGTRLSIL.

The V and J genes are TRBV6-5 and TRBJ2-7; TRBD1 is a possible D gene (6 bases). CDR3 size: 13 residues. The germline V and J ends were trimmed by 5 bases and 4 bases, with 12 bases remaining between them. Germline V gene lookup returns CDR1 MNHEY and CDR2 SVGAGI. The CDR3 region has the DNA TGTGCCAGCAGTCGACAGGTGCTATACGAGCAGTACTTC. This gives the protein CASSRQVLYEQYF.

The rearrangement uses TRBV21-1 and TRBJ2-7; the table's D gene call, TRBD2, was not cross checked with the DNA. TRBV21-1 is recorded as a pseudogene. The CDR3 is made up of 13 amino acids. The CDR3 coding sequence is TGTGCCAGCAGGTTCGGGTTGTCCTACGAGCAGTACTTC. Its translation: CASRFGLSYEQYF.

The V gene is TRBV4-1, the J gene TRBJ2-1, with D hard to call. Germline CDR1 reads MGHRA; CDR2 reads YSYEKL. The V gene lost 6 bases and the J gene lost 4 bases, with 7 bases spanning the gap. The CDR3 is 12 residues long. CDR3 in DNA: TGCGCCAGCAGTCCAAATTACAATGAGCAGTTCTTC. Residues: CASSPNYNEQFF.

The chain links TRBV6-4 to TRBJ1-1; possible D gene TRBD1, 5 bases. V was shortened by 5 bases and J by 0 bases, with 10 bases between the two germline ends. Germline CDR1 and CDR2: MRHNA and SNTAGT. The CDR3 covers 14 residues. This CDR3 is CASSSGYMNTEAFF. In nucleotides, the CDR3 is TGTGCCAGCAGTTCAGGGTACATGAACACTGAAGCTTTCTTT.

The chain couples TRBV2 to TRBJ1-2; 7 bases fit TRBD1. V was clipped by 6 bases and J by 4 bases; unmatched bases: 8. The CDR3 has 14 amino acids. From germline, CDR1 is SNHLY and CDR2 FYNNEI. CDR3 sequence: CASSVTGNVYGYTF. CDR3 DNA sequence: TGTGCCAGCAGCGTGACAGGGAACGTCTATGGCTACACCTTC.

This clone showed up just once. The chain is built from TRBV5-1 and TRBJ2-2, with 7 bases aligning to TRBD2. Looked up from germline, CDR1 is SGHRS and CDR2 is YFSETQ. The length of the CDR3 is 14 residues. V lost 4 bases and J lost 7; bases outside the gene matches: 7. The CDR3 DNA follows: TGCGCCAGCAGCCCTCAAGCTAGCGGCGGGGAGCTGTTTTTT. Translation: CASSPQASGGELFF.

The chain joins TRBV24-1 to TRBJ2-5; TRBD1 agrees at 10 bases. This CDR3 region has 16 residues. With 2 bases clipped from V and 5 bases from J, the junction kept 7 bases outside the gene matches. Germline CDR1 reads KGHDR; CDR2 reads SFDVKD. CDR3 region: CATSDWDRGFGETQYF. The CDR3, as DNA: TGTGCCACCAGTGATTGGGACAGGGGATTCGGGGAGACCCAGTACTTC.

The chain combines TRBV5-1 with TRBJ2-3, with TRBD2 matching over 13 bases. CDR1 and CDR2 (germline): SGHRS, YFSETQ. The CDR3 runs 16 residues. J lost 3 bases, V lost 3 bases, and 4 bases had no gene match. This CDR3 reads CASSSGTSGKTDTQYF. The CDR3 coding sequence is TGCGCCAGCAGCTCCGGGACTAGCGGGAAGACAGATACGCAGTATTTT.

The gene calls are TRBV5-5 and TRBJ2-2; perhaps TRBD1 as D (6 bases). The V end lost 0 bases, the J end lost 0 bases, and 9 bases lay between the germline ends. The CDR3 is 16 residues long. The germline V gene has CDR1 SGHKS and CDR2 YYEKEE (reference sequence). The CDR3 nucleotides are TGTGCCAGCAGCTTGGGGACAGCTTCGAACACCGGGGAGCTGTTTTTT. Translated, it gives CASSLGTASNTGELFF.

The V call is TRBV20-1, the J call TRBJ1-1; D perhaps matches TRBD1 (6 bases). The CDR3 loop spans 16 amino acids. Trimming shortened V by 3 bases and J by 1 base, and 18 bases separated the two germline ends. CDR1 is DFQATT and CDR2 is SNEGSKA in the germline V gene (reference sequence). DNA of the CDR3: TGCAGTGCTAGTCCAACTCGGACAGCAAGGAACACTGAAGCTTTCTTT. Translation: CSASPTRTARNTEAFF.

The V gene is TRBV5-4, the J gene TRBJ1-2; perhaps TRBD1 as D (5 bases). V dropped 0 bases and J dropped 7 bases, with 10 bases sitting between them. The germline gives CDR1 SGHNT, CDR2 YYREEE (reference sequence). The CDR3 is made up of 13 amino acids. CDR3 region: CASSLDSRGGYTF. In DNA, the CDR3 is TGTGCCAGCAGCTTGGATTCTAGGGGTGGCTACACCTTC.